Below are 24 T cell receptor beta chains sequenced from a single sample in a study of Tregs in tolerant kidney transplant recipients. Some clones are missing from TCRdb's copy, which holds only in-frame ones; the method was immunoSEQ multiplex PCR. Counted here are some 68,000 clones, less than 90% occurring once; the ten biggest clones make up more than 4%. What was sequenced was CD4+ T cells from blood. The receptor source for this set is a human donor in good health.

The chain combines TRBV12-5 with TRBJ1-3, with TRBD1 as a possible D gene (6 bases). The V gene lost 0 bases and the J gene lost 2 bases, with 11 bases spanning the gap. The V gene's germline CDR1 is LGHNT and CDR2 FRNRAP. The CDR3 is made up of 16 amino acids. The CDR3 DNA follows: TGTGCTAGTGGTTTGGTACTGTCAGGGGCTGGAAACACCATATATTTT. This sequence encodes CASGLVLSGAGNTIYF.

In this sample, this clone turned up many times. The chain combines TRBV5-5 with TRBJ1-5; D possibly corresponds to TRBD1 (5 bases). The V end was cut by 2 bases, the J end by 2 bases, with 11 bases between. Germline lookup yields CDR1 SGHKS and CDR2 YYEKEE (reference sequence). The CDR3 extends over 15 amino acids. This chain's CDR3 is CASSLGVLGNQPQHF. The CDR3 nucleotides read TGTGCCAGCAGCTTAGGGGTCCTCGGCAATCAGCCCCAGCATTTT.

This chain uses TRBV11-3 with TRBJ2-5, with TRBD1 matching over 7 bases. After removal of 4 bases from V and 4 bases from J, the junction contained 3 bases not matched to a gene. The CDR3 has 13 residues. CDR1 SGHNT and CDR2 YENEEA come from the germline V gene. The CDR3 DNA reads as TGTGCCAGCAGCTCCCCAGGGGGAGAGACCCAGTACTTC. It specifies CASSSPGGETQYF.

The genes are TRBV7-8 and TRBJ1-2; perhaps TRBD1 as D (6 bases). The CDR3 has 12 amino acids. Between the trimmed V and J ends, which lost 0 bases and 7 bases, there was a span of 6 bases. From germline, CDR1 is SGHVS and CDR2 FQNEAQ. The CDR3 DNA reads as TGTGCCAGCAGCTTAGCAGGGGGTGGCTACACCTTC. This translates into CASSLAGGGYTF.

The chain employs TRBV6-5 and TRBJ1-2; the match to TRBD1 covers 7 bases. Germline loops: CDR1 MNHEY, CDR2 SVGAGI. The CDR3 runs 15 residues. Trimming removed 6 bases from V and 7 bases from J; junction bases left unmatched: 14. The CDR3 protein is CASSRSTGPVGGYTF. The CDR3 DNA sequence: TGTGCCAGCAGCCGCTCGACAGGGCCTGTGGGTGGCTACACCTTC.

The sample holds a few counts of this clone. This chain joins TRBV29-1 and TRBJ1-1; D possibly corresponds to TRBD1 (6 bases). This CDR3 is built from 13 residues. Between the trimmed V and J ends, which lost 6 bases and 2 bases, there was a span of 13 bases. Germline lookup yields CDR1 SQVTM and CDR2 ANQGSEA. CDR3 in amino acids: CSVNRAPNTEAFF. The CDR3 nucleotides read TGCAGCGTAAACAGGGCTCCAAACACTGAAGCTTTCTTT.

The genes are TRBV14 and TRBJ2-5, with a possible D match to TRBD1 (5 bases). V lost 0 bases, J lost 2 bases, and 10 bases lay in between. CDR1 and CDR2 (germline): SGHDN, FVKESK. This CDR3 is 15 amino acids long. CDR3: CASSQDENRQETQYF. For the CDR3, the DNA is TGTGCCAGCAGCCAAGATGAGAACAGGCAAGAGACCCAGTACTTC.

The V gene is TRBV4-2, the J gene TRBJ2-7; 9 bases map to TRBD2. The V and J ends lost 0 bases and 7 bases, in that order; junction bases with no gene match: 10. Germline loops: CDR1 LGHNA, CDR2 YNFKEQ. This CDR3 comprises 16 residues. The CDR3 sequence: CASSQEFGGSGSEQYF. CDR3 DNA: TGTGCCAGCAGCCAAGAATTCGGTGGTAGCGGGAGTGAGCAGTACTTC.

This clone was detected only once. The chain recombines TRBV7-9 with TRBJ1-2; perhaps TRBD1 as D (6 bases). The CDR3 totals 13 residues. Per germline, CDR1 SEHNR and CDR2 FQNEAQ (reference sequence). V was cut by 3 bases and J by 8 bases, with 13 bases left in between. CDR3 sequence (DNA): TGTGCCAGCAGCTTTCCAACAGGGAACGGCTACACCTTC. Translating it yields CASSFPTGNGYTF.

This clone is a singleton in its sample. V and J are TRBV6-1 and TRBJ1-3; D not resolved. The CDR3 spans 14 residues. Germline CDR1 and CDR2: MNHNS and SASEGT. V lost 5 bases and J 0 bases, leaving 8 bases between the germline ends. The CDR3 region has the DNA TGTGCCAGCAGTTCTTTGAGCTCTGGAAACACCATATATTTT. Amino acids: CASSSLSSGNTIYF.

The gene calls are TRBV7-3 and TRBJ1-1; a weak D match, TRBD1 (5 bases). There are 13 residues in the CDR3. The V gene lost 2 bases and the J gene lost 6 bases, with 10 bases spanning the gap. CDR1 is SGHTA, CDR2 FQGTGA, per germline. The CDR3 is CASSLGVQAEAFF. In nucleotides, the CDR3 is TGTGCCAGCAGCTTAGGGGTACAGGCTGAAGCTTTCTTT.

The CDR3 nucleotides read TGTGCCACCAGCAGGCGGGCGTTGAACACTGAAGCTTTCTTT. This gives the protein CATSRRALNTEAFF. The chain carries TRBV15 and TRBJ1-1; D not resolved. Trimming took 3 bases from V and 0 from J, leaving 8 bases between them. The CDR3 contains 14 residues. Germline V gives CDR1 LNHNV, CDR2 YYDKDF (reference sequence).

As to this clone: The junction departs from germline at one end; a sequencing error may be responsible. Other DNA variants within this sample encode the same CDR3. The CDR3 here is CAISESKETQYF. The CDR3 DNA sequence: TGTGCCATTAGTGAGTCGAAGGAGACCCAGTACTTC. The chain recombines TRBV10-3 with TRBJ2-5, with D uncertain. The CDR3 covers 12 residues. Germline loops: CDR1 ENHRY, CDR2 SYGVKD.

Only a few counts were recorded for this clone. The chain carries TRBV6-1 and TRBJ2-4; 8 nucleotides match TRBD2. Trimming removed 6 bases from V and 0 bases from J; junction bases left unmatched: 4. CDR1 MNHNS and CDR2 SASEGT come from the germline V gene. The CDR3 covers 15 residues. The CDR3 loop is CASSSGGVAKNIQYF. In nucleotides, the CDR3 is TGTGCCAGCAGCTCCGGGGGGGTAGCCAAAAACATTCAGTACTTC.

The chain links TRBV2 to TRBJ2-7; TRBD1 or TRBD2 may be the D gene (5 bases each). V was clipped by 0 bases and J by 3 bases, with 12 bases between them. CDR3 length: 15 amino acids. Germline CDR1 is SNHLY and CDR2 is FYNNEI. The CDR3 DNA reads as TGTGCCAGCAGTGAAGCCGGGACGCTAAACTACGAGCAGTACTTC. Its translation is CASSEAGTLNYEQYF.

The chain carries TRBV19 and TRBJ2-2, with 8 positions matching TRBD1. Germline CDR1 LNHDA, CDR2 SQIVND (reference sequence). V was pared by 3 bases and J by 0 bases, with 3 bases of the junction left unmatched. The CDR3 spans 16 residues. The CDR3 loop reads CASSISDRANTGELFF. Here the CDR3 DNA reads TGTGCCAGTAGTATCTCGGACAGGGCGAACACCGGGGAGCTGTTTTTT.

The chain joins TRBV6-5 to TRBJ2-3, with D hard to call. Per the germline V gene, CDR1 is MNHEY and CDR2 is SVGAGI. Trimming left V 2 bases short and J 10 bases short, with 16 bases between. The CDR3 loop spans 14 amino acids. CDR3 DNA sequence: TGTGCCAGCAGTTACGGTAGCCTGGAGTCTGCGCAGTATTTT. Its translation: CASSYGSLESAQYF.

The chain has TRBV7-8 and TRBJ2-5, with 11 bases lining up with TRBD2. The V segment lost 1 base and the J segment 5 bases; nucleotides outside the gene matches: 6. The CDR3 is 16 residues long. Germline values: CDR1 SGHVS, CDR2 FQNEAQ. The CDR3 is CASSLVLAGGDETQYF. CDR3 coding DNA: TGTGCCAGCAGCTTAGTATTAGCGGGAGGGGATGAGACCCAGTACTTC.

This clone occurred once. The chain joins TRBV2 to TRBJ1-5; TRBD1 matches 9 bases. Germline assignment: CDR1 SNHLY and CDR2 FYNNEI. The J segment lost 5 bases and the V segment lost 8 bases, leaving 7 bases of the junction unmatched. The CDR3 totals 14 residues. Here the CDR3 reads CASWTGVGYQPQHF. The CDR3 DNA reads TGTGCCAGCTGGACAGGGGTTGGTTATCAGCCCCAGCATTTT.

The chain links TRBV6-5 to TRBJ2-5, with 7 bases fitting TRBD1. The germline gives CDR1 MNHEY, CDR2 SVGAGI. The CDR3 totals 14 residues. The ends lost 5 bases at V and 3 bases at J; junction bases unmatched: 6. For the CDR3, the DNA is TGTGCCAGCAGTACGACAGGGTGGGAAGAGACCCAGTACTTC. Translation: CASSTTGWEETQYF.

CDR3 protein: CASSEGSYEQYF. The CDR3 nucleotides are TGTGCCAGCAGTGAAGGTTCCTACGAGCAGTACTTC. The chain employs TRBV25-1 and TRBJ2-7; no clear D gene. CDR3 size: 12 residues. Germline V gene data show CDR1 as MGHDK and CDR2 as SYGVNS. The germline V and J ends were trimmed by 2 bases and 1 base, with 3 bases remaining between them.

The V gene is TRBV27, the J gene TRBJ1-2, with 8 bases that match TRBD1. CDR3 length: 15 amino acids. Germline assignment: CDR1 MNHEY and CDR2 SMNVEV (reference sequence). The trim removed 6 bases at V and 7 bases at J, leaving 13 bases unmatched. CDR3 DNA sequence: TGTGCCAGCAGCGAAAGTAGGGCAGGGGGCCTTGGCTACACCTTC. This translates into CASSESRAGGLGYTF.

This clone was seen only once. The rearrangement joins TRBV4-1 to TRBJ2-3; D is ambiguous. Per germline, CDR1 MGHRA and CDR2 YSYEKL. V lost 1 base and J 6 bases, leaving 14 bases between the germline ends. The length of the CDR3 is 15 residues. CDR3: CASSQGQYPMDTQYF. CDR3 sequence (DNA): TGCGCCAGCAGCCAAGGTCAGTACCCGATGGATACGCAGTATTTT.

V gene TRBV4-2 combines with J gene TRBJ1-3; TRBD1 might be the D (6 bases). The CDR3 consists of 17 residues. V was pared by 4 bases and J by 0 bases, with 16 bases between. Germline-derived CDR1 and CDR2 are LGHNA and YNFKEQ. The CDR3: CASSLLGTLSSGNTIYF. CDR3 nucleotide sequence: TGTGCCAGCAGCCTATTAGGGACACTTAGCTCTGGAAACACCATATATTTT.